Below, 2 T cell receptor beta chains from the same sample are listed, as sequenced in a study of T cells in Graves' hyperthyroidism and ophthalmopathy. Authors of the study amplified TCR beta CDR3 regions from RNA transcripts. First-round RT-PCR with HTBI primers amplified the TCR CDR3 region. TCRdb ran MiXCR on the multiplex PCR reads and lists one entry per CDR3 protein. The sample comprises 650,000 to 750,000 distinct CDR3 sequences, 12% to 15% of which are singletons, and approximately 10% rests with the top ten. Sequencing was performed on blood. The receptors were sampled from a woman in her late teens or twenties with Graves' hyperthyroidism.

This clonotype was seen ten or more times. J is TRBJ2-1 and V is TRBV12-3 or TRBV12-4; a weak D match, TRBD2 (5 bases). Trimming shortened V by 2 bases and J by 5 bases, and 13 bases separated the two germline ends. The CDR3 extends over 15 amino acids. CDR3 nucleotide sequence: TGTGCCAGCAGTTTACTAGCCCAACTTAACAATGAGCAGTTCTTC. It yields the protein CASSLLAQLNNEQFF.

This clonotype was seen at least ten times. The chain couples TRBV11-2 to TRBJ1-1, with TRBD1 matching over 8 bases. Germline V gene sequence: CDR1 SGHAT, CDR2 FQNNGV. This CDR3 region has 16 residues. After removal of 3 bases from V and 1 base from J, the junction contained 7 bases not matched to a gene. The CDR3 bases are TGTGCCAGCAGCTTGGGATGGACAGGGACGAACACTGAAGCTTTCTTT. This codes for CASSLGWTGTNTEAFF.